The 30 T cell receptor beta chains below come from one sample, sequenced in a study of PD-1 blockade in classical Hodgkin lymphoma. Time point reported: cycle 4 day 1 (C4D1), after five to seven weeks of nivolumab. Every patient relapsed after autologous stem cell transplantation, and brentuximab vedotin exposure varied. This table comes from immunoSEQ multiplex PCR, and its TCRdb copy is limited to in-frame clones, with some not included. Of 6,500 to 9,500 clones listed, roughly 80% were seen once; the top ten hold under 30%. Sequencing used peripheral blood mononuclear cells (PBMCs), obtained before the fourth cycle of nivolumab. Every receptor here comes from a human donor with classical Hodgkin lymphoma.

J is TRBJ2-3 and V is TRBV28; tentative D call: TRBD2 (6 bases). Germline V CDR1 and CDR2: MDHEN, SYDVKM. Trimming left V 6 bases short and J 0 bases short, with 13 bases between. CDR3 length: 15 residues. This CDR3 is CASRALGGSTDTQYF. For the CDR3, the DNA is TGTGCCAGCAGGGCGCTGGGGGGAAGCACAGATACGCAGTATTTT.

The rearrangement joins TRBV2 to TRBJ2-7, with 7 positions matching TRBD1. With 6 bases clipped from V and 3 bases from J, the junction kept 11 bases outside the gene matches. The CDR3 totals 15 residues. CDR1 is SNHLY and CDR2 is FYNNEI in the germline V gene. CDR3 DNA: TGTGCCAGCAGCCTATCCGGGACAGCTTACTACGAGCAGTACTTC. Its protein is CASSLSGTAYYEQYF.

The chain has TRBV19 and TRBJ1-5; D gene unclear. V was trimmed by 4 bases and J by 1 base, leaving 14 bases between them. CDR1 and CDR2 from the germline V gene are LNHDA and SQIVND (reference sequence). CDR3 length: 16 residues. The CDR3 region is CASSSPHIGSNQPQHF. The CDR3 coding sequence is TGTGCCAGTAGTAGTCCACACATTGGGAGCAATCAGCCCCAGCATTTT.

This clone appeared a few times. This rearrangement joins TRBV11-2 to TRBJ1-5, with D possibly TRBD1 on 5 matching bases. Germline V CDR1 and CDR2: SGHAT, FQNNGV. V gave up 1 base and J gave up 3 bases, with 19 bases separating them. The CDR3 loop spans 18 amino acids. Written as DNA, the CDR3 is TGTGCCAGCAGCTTAGGACGTGGGGGACGGTCGGACAATCAGCCCCAGCATTTT. It specifies CASSLGRGGRSDNQPQHF.

CDR3 region: CASSVAVTSGQETQYF. The CDR3 DNA reads as TGTGCCAGCAGCGTAGCGGTGACTAGCGGGCAAGAGACCCAGTACTTC. The rearrangement links TRBV9 to TRBJ2-5; 10 positions match TRBD2. The germline gives CDR1 SGDLS, CDR2 YYNGEE. The CDR3 loop spans 16 amino acids. Unmatched junction bases numbered 4, after V lost 0 bases and J lost 2 bases.

This clone showed up just once. The rearrangement links TRBV18 to TRBJ1-2, with 7 bases matching TRBD1. CDR1 and CDR2 (germline): KGHSH, LQKENI. This CDR3 contains 13 residues. With 3 bases clipped from V and 4 bases from J, the junction kept 2 bases outside the gene matches. Here the CDR3 DNA reads TGTGCCAGCTCACCCGACAGGGTCTATGGCTACACCTTC. Amino acids: CASSPDRVYGYTF. Complete variable domain (other parts from reference TRBV18 and TRBJ1-2): NAGVMQNPRHLVRRRGQEARLRCSPMKGHSHVYWYRQLPEEGLKFMVYLQKENIIDESGMPKERFSAEFPKEGPSILRIQQVVRGDSAAYFCASSPDRVYGYTFGSGTRLTVV.

The chain uses TRBV7-2 and TRBJ2-7; D unclear. Trimming took off 1 base at V and 4 bases at J, with 11 bases between the two ends. Germline values: CDR1 SGHTA, CDR2 FQGNSA. The CDR3 has 14 amino acids. CDR3 bases: TGTGCCAGCAGCTTAGTTTCCGGGCGGTACGAGCAGTACTTC. Protein: CASSLVSGRYEQYF.

The rearrangement joins TRBV2 to TRBJ1-1; 9 nucleotides align to TRBD1. The CDR3 is 14 amino acids. Per germline, CDR1 SNHLY and CDR2 FYNNEI. The V gene end was trimmed by 5 bases and the J gene end by 4 bases; junction bases not matched to a gene: 5. The CDR3 coding sequence is TGTGCCAGCAGTCGACAGGGGGTAGGCACTGAAGCTTTCTTT. Its protein product is CASSRQGVGTEAFF.

The chain is built from TRBV5-4 and TRBJ2-5; 7 bases match TRBD1. This CDR3 is built from 17 residues. Germline CDR1 reads SGHNT; CDR2 reads YYREEE (reference sequence). V was pared by 4 bases and J by 0 bases, with 12 bases of the junction left unmatched. Here the CDR3 DNA reads TGTGCCAGCAGCCCGCCGAGGGGGCGACGGGACCAAGAGACCCAGTACTTC. Amino acid sequence: CASSPPRGRRDQETQYF.

The V gene is TRBV19, the J gene TRBJ2-3; no firm D call. The germline CDR1 and CDR2 sequences are LNHDA and SQIVND (reference sequence). Deletions cut 7 bases from V and 6 bases from J, with 17 bases between. The CDR3 consists of 14 residues. CDR3 nucleotide sequence: TGTGCCAGTAAGGCTCAAGAGTATAAGGATACGCAGTATTTT. It translates to CASKAQEYKDTQYF. Full variable domain (remainder filled in from reference TRBV19 and TRBJ2-3): DGGITQSPKYLFRKEGQNVTLSCEQNLNHDAMYWYRQDPGQGLRLIYYSQIVNDFQKGDIAEGYSVSREKKESFPLTVTSAQKNPTAFYLCASKAQEYKDTQYFGPGTRLTVL.

V gene TRBV7-8 combines with J gene TRBJ2-2, with no clear D. Germline-derived CDR1 and CDR2 are SGHVS and FQNEAQ. This CDR3 spans 12 amino acids. Trimming stripped 3 bases from V and 6 bases from J, with 5 bases between. This CDR3 reads CASSFVAGELFF. CDR3 nucleotides: TGTGCCAGCAGCTTTGTCGCCGGGGAGCTGTTTTTT.

The rearrangement joins TRBV5-1 to TRBJ2-2, with D possibly TRBD1 on 6 matching bases. Germline V gene sequence: CDR1 SGHRS, CDR2 YFSETQ. This CDR3 is built from 16 residues. Trimming pared 1 base from V and 0 bases from J, leaving 10 bases between. CDR3 sequence (DNA): TGCGCCAGCAGCTTGCCAGGGGCGTCGAACACCGGGGAGCTGTTTTTT. Its protein is CASSLPGASNTGELFF. Drawing the rest from reference TRBV5-1 and TRBJ2-2, the complete variable domain is KAGVTQTPRYLIKTRGQQVTLSCSPISGHRSVSWYQQTPGQGLQFLFEYFSETQRNKGNFPGRFSGRQFSNSRSEMNVSTLELGDSALYLCASSLPGASNTGELFFGEGSRLTVL.

DNA for the CDR3: TGTGCCAGCAGCGAGAGAGGGAGTTTCGGCTTCTCCTATAATTCACCCCTCCACTTT. Amino acids: CASSERGSFGFSYNSPLHF. J is TRBJ1-6 and V is TRBV5-8; no reliable D call. The CDR3 runs to 19 residues. V was clipped by 4 bases and J by 0 bases, with 20 bases between them. Germline CDR1 SGHTS, CDR2 YDEGEE.

This chain links TRBV7-2 with TRBJ1-2; 8 positions agree with TRBD1. The ends lost 10 bases at V and 4 bases at J; junction bases unmatched: 8. The germline V gene has CDR1 SGHTA and CDR2 FQGNSA. There are 13 residues in the CDR3. The CDR3 is CATSPGGLYGYTF. For the CDR3, the DNA is TGTGCCACAAGTCCAGGGGGCCTCTATGGCTACACCTTC.

The rearrangement links TRBV27 to TRBJ2-5; D uncertain. Germline CDR1 reads MNHEY; CDR2 reads SMNVEV (reference sequence). The CDR3 sequence is 15 residues long. The V gene lost 0 bases and the J gene lost 1 base, with 9 bases spanning the gap. CDR3 nucleotide sequence: TGTGCCAGCAGTTTATCCTGGGCTCTCCAAGAGACCCAGTACTTC. It codes for CASSLSWALQETQYF.

The J gene is TRBJ2-7, the V gene TRBV5-5, with D possibly matching TRBD2 (6 bases). CDR3 size: 14 residues. From germline, CDR1 is SGHKS and CDR2 YYEKEE (reference sequence). Trimming cost V 6 bases and J 6 bases, with 19 bases left between them. The CDR3 coding sequence is TGTGCCAGCAACCAGGTGGTGGGAGGAGGCGAGCAGTACTTC. It encodes CASNQVVGGGEQYF.

The rearrangement joins TRBV6-5 to TRBJ2-7; no firm D call. Trimming removed 0 bases from V and 0 bases from J, with 3 bases in between. The CDR3 extends over 13 amino acids. Germline lookup yields CDR1 MNHEY and CDR2 SVGAGI. The DNA of the CDR3 is TGTGCCAGCAGTTACTCGGGCTCCTACGAGCAGTACTTC. Encoded protein: CASSYSGSYEQYF.

The V call is TRBV2, the J call TRBJ1-5; D may be TRBD1 (6 bases). V was shortened by 4 bases and J by 2 bases, with 6 bases between the two germline ends. Germline V gene data show CDR1 as SNHLY and CDR2 as FYNNEI. This CDR3 comprises 13 residues. The CDR3 loop is CASSGQGNQPQHF. The CDR3 bases are TGTGCCAGCAGTGGACAGGGCAATCAGCCCCAGCATTTT.

This sequence joins TRBV28 and TRBJ1-1, with D possibly matching TRBD1 (5 bases). Looked up from germline, CDR1 is MDHEN and CDR2 is SYDVKM. This CDR3 contains 12 residues. Trimming shortened V by 5 bases and J by 12 bases, and 16 bases separated the two germline ends. The CDR3 sequence: CASSTRRDLTFF. CDR3 coding DNA: TGTGCCAGCAGTACTAGACGGGACTTAACTTTCTTT.

The rearrangement links TRBV11-2 to TRBJ2-5, with 10 bases matching TRBD2. The DNA end lines up better with TRBJ2-7; the J call may be wrong. The CDR3 is 16 amino acids. Per germline, CDR1 SGHAT and CDR2 FQNNGV. CDR3 nucleotide sequence: TGTGCCAGCAGCTTAGTAGGGCTAGCGGGGGCGTACGAGCAGTACTTC. Protein: CASSLVGLAGAYEQYF.

The count of this clone is one. The genes are TRBV19 and TRBJ2-7, with D possibly TRBD2 on 5 matching bases. Germline assignment: CDR1 LNHDA and CDR2 SQIVND (reference sequence). V lost 4 bases to trimming and J lost 1 base, with 8 bases between them. The CDR3 loop spans 13 amino acids. The CDR3 nucleotides are TGTGCCAGTAGTAGGCCGGGGTCCTACGAGCAGTACTTC. Encoded protein: CASSRPGSYEQYF. The full variable domain, rest sourced from reference TRBV19 and TRBJ2-7, is DGGITQSPKYLFRKEGQNVTLSCEQNLNHDAMYWYRQDPGQGLRLIYYSQIVNDFQKGDIAEGYSVSREKKESFPLTVTSAQKNPTAFYLCASSRPGSYEQYFGPGTRLTVT.

The rearrangement uses TRBV28 and TRBJ2-7; 7 nucleotides line up with TRBD1. Germline loops: CDR1 MDHEN, CDR2 SYDVKM. V lost 6 bases to trimming and J lost 4 bases; unmatched junction nucleotides: 12. This CDR3 is 15 amino acids long. In DNA form, the CDR3 reads TGTGCCAGCAGACGTCCGGAGACAGGGATTTACGAGCAGTACTTC. Its protein product is CASRRPETGIYEQYF. The full variable domain, its missing parts supplied by reference TRBV28 and TRBJ2-7, is DVKVTQSSRYLVKRTGEKVFLECVQDMDHENMFWYRQDPGLGLRLIYFSYDVKMKEKGDIPEGYSVSREKKERFSLILESASTNQTSMYLCASRRPETGIYEQYFGPGTRLTVT.

This rearrangement joins TRBV2 to TRBJ1-1; D gene ambiguous. Trimming removed 7 bases from V and 1 base from J, with 7 bases in between. Germline V gene data show CDR1 as SNHLY and CDR2 as FYNNEI. This CDR3 contains 12 residues. The CDR3 coding sequence is TGTGCCAGCACCCAGTGGAACACTGAAGCTTTCTTT. Its translation is CASTQWNTEAFF.

The DNA of the CDR3 is TGTGCCATCAGGGATCAGGGTAGTGAAAAACTGTTTTTT. Protein sequence: CAIRDQGSEKLFF. The chain employs TRBV10-3 and TRBJ1-4, with D maybe TRBD1 (5 bases). The CDR3 extends over 13 amino acids. V was clipped by 6 bases and J by 7 bases, with 12 bases between them. CDR1 is ENHRY, CDR2 SYGVKD, per germline.

This chain connects TRBV7-2 to TRBJ1-3; D uncertain. The CDR3 covers 16 residues. Germline CDR1 and CDR2: SGHTA and FQGNSA. V lost 3 bases, J lost 3 bases, and 15 bases lay in between. The CDR3, as DNA: TGTGCCAGCAGCTTCGCGGGTGCGGGGAGTGGAAACACCATATATTTT. This encodes CASSFAGAGSGNTIYF.

As to this clone: The germline gene is not matched at one end of the junction; a read error may be the cause. The CDR3 region is CASRPGWGVDFF. In DNA form, the CDR3 reads TGTGCCAGCAGGCCTGGATGGGGCGTGGACTTCTTC. The chain recombines TRBV28 with TRBJ1-2; tentatively, D is TRBD1 (5 bases). Germline CDR1 is MDHEN and CDR2 is SYDVKM. This CDR3 comprises 12 residues.

V usage is TRBV19 and J usage is TRBJ1-3, with a tentative D call TRBD1 (5 bases). V lost 7 bases, J lost 0 bases, and 22 bases lay in between. In germline, CDR1 is LNHDA, CDR2 SQIVND (reference sequence). The CDR3 loop spans 18 amino acids. The CDR3 bases are TGTGCCAGTATGCTGACAGTTGTAAGAGCCCGCTCTGGAAACACCATATATTTT. Amino acid sequence: CASMLTVVRARSGNTIYF.

This clone was recorded a few times. The genes are TRBV18 and TRBJ2-1; TRBD1 agrees at 11 bases. V gave up 4 bases and J gave up 8 bases; unmatched junction bases: 1. This CDR3 has 13 residues. Germline values: CDR1 KGHSH, CDR2 LQKENI. CDR3 in amino acids: CASSRTGGDEQFF. The CDR3 nucleotides read TGTGCCAGCTCACGGACAGGGGGCGATGAGCAGTTCTTC. Full variable domain (rest looked up from reference TRBV18 and TRBJ2-1): NAGVMQNPRHLVRRRGQEARLRCSPMKGHSHVYWYRQLPEEGLKFMVYLQKENIIDESGMPKERFSAEFPKEGPSILRIQQVVRGDSAAYFCASSRTGGDEQFFGPGTRLTVL.

The chain carries TRBV19 and TRBJ1-5; 7 bases agree with TRBD1. Trimming took 3 bases from V and 0 from J; bases not matched to a gene: 2. Germline V gives CDR1 LNHDA, CDR2 SQIVND (reference sequence). The CDR3 loop spans 15 amino acids. CDR3 DNA sequence: TGTGCCAGTAGTATGCAGGGGGTTAGCAATCAGCCCCAGCATTTT. It is translated as CASSMQGVSNQPQHF.

To note about this clone: The junction and the germline gene differ at one end; a read error may be behind it. The chain has TRBV29-1 and TRBJ2-7, with 7 bases identical to TRBD1. Germline CDR1 SQVTM, CDR2 ANQGSEA. This CDR3 contains 15 residues. The CDR3 DNA sequence: TGCAGCGTTGAGCTGGGGACAGAACTACCCTACGGGCAGTACTTC. It translates to CSVELGTELPYGQYF.